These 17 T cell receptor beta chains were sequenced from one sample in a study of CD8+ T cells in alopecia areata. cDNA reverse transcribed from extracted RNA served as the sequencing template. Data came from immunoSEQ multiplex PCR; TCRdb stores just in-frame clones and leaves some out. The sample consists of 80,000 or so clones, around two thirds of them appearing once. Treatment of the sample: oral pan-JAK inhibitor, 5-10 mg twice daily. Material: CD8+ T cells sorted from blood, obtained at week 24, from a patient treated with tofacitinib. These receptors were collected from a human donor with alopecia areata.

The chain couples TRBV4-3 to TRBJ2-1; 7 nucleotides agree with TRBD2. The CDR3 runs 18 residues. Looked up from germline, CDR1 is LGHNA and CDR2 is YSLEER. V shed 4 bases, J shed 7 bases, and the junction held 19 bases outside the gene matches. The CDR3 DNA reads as TGCGCCAGCAGCCGAAATTACCTGGCGGGAGTTCCTAAGAATGAGCAGTTCTTC. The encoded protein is CASSRNYLAGVPKNEQFF.

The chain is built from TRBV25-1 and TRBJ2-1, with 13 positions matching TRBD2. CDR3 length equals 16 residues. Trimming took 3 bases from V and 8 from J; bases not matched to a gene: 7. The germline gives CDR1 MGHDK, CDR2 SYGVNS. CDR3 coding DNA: TGTGCCAGCAGTGAGGTCACTAGCGGGAGGGTCGATGAGCAGTTCTTC. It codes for CASSEVTSGRVDEQFF.

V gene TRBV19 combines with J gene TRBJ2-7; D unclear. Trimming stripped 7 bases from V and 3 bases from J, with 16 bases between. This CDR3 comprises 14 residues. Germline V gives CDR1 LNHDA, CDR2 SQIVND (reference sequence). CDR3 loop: CASKVSSQSYEQYF. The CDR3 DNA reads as TGTGCCAGTAAGGTGTCCTCACAGAGCTACGAGCAGTACTTC.

The DNA for the CDR3 is TGTGCCAGCAGAGGAGGGGGGGGTAATGAGCAGTTCTTC. Protein: CASRGGGGNEQFF. The chain recombines TRBV2 with TRBJ2-1; D is perhaps TRBD2 (7 bases). This CDR3 region has 13 residues. CDR1 and CDR2 from the germline V gene are SNHLY and FYNNEI. Trimming removed 6 bases from V and 7 bases from J, with 13 bases in between.

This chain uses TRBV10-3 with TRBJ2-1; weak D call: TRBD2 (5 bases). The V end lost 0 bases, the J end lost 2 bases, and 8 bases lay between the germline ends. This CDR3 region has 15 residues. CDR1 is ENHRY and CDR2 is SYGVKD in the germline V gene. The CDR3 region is CAISESSGAYNEQFF. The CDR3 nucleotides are TGTGCCATCAGTGAGTCGAGCGGAGCCTACAATGAGCAGTTCTTC.

DNA for the CDR3: TGTGCCTGGGACCTTGGATCCTCCGGCGAGCAGTACTTC. Protein: CAWDLGSSGEQYF. This chain uses TRBV30 with TRBJ2-5, with D uncertain. The better agreement between TRBJ2-7 and the DNA end casts doubt on the J call. The germline V gene encodes CDR1 GTSNPN and CDR2 SVGIG (reference sequence). The CDR3 covers 13 residues.

The CDR3 DNA sequence: TGTGCTAGTGGTTTGGTACGGCCAGGGTGGCACTACTACGAGCAGTACTTC. Translation gives CASGLVRPGWHYYEQYF. The J gene is TRBJ2-7, the V gene TRBV12-5; TRBD1 is a possible D gene (5 bases). V lost 0 bases and J 3 bases, leaving 18 bases between the germline ends. Germline values: CDR1 LGHNT, CDR2 FRNRAP. This CDR3 spans 17 amino acids.

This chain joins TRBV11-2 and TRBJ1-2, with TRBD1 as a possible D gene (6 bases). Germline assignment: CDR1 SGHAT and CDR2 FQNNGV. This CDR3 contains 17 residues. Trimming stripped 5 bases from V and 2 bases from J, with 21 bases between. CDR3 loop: CASSHGIDRFSNYGYTF. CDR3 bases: TGTGCCAGCAGCCATGGAATTGACAGGTTCAGCAACTATGGCTACACCTTC.

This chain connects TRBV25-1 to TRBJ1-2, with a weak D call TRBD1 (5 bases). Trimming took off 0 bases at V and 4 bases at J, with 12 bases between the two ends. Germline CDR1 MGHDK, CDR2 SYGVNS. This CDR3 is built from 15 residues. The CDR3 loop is CASSEYGGDIYGYTF. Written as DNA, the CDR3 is TGTGCCAGCAGTGAATATGGGGGAGACATCTATGGCTACACCTTC.

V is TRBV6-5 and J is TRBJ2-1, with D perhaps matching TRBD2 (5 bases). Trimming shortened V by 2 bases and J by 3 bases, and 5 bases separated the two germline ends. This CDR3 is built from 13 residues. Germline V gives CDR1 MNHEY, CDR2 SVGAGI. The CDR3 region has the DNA TGTGCCAGCAGTTACAGCGGCTACAATGAGCAGTTCTTC. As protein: CASSYSGYNEQFF.

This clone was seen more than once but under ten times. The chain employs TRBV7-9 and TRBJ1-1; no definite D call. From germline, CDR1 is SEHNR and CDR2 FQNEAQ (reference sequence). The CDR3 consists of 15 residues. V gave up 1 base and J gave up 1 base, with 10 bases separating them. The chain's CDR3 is CASSLEPGGNTEAFF. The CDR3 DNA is TGTGCCAGCAGCTTAGAGCCAGGTGGGAACACTGAAGCTTTCTTT. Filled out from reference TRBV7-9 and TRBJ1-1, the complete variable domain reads DTGVSQNPRHKITKRGQNVTFRCDPISEHNRLYWYRQTLGQGPEFLTYFQNEAQLEKSRLLSDRFSAERPKGSFSTLEIQRTEQGDSAMYLCASSLEPGGNTEAFFGQGTRLTVV.

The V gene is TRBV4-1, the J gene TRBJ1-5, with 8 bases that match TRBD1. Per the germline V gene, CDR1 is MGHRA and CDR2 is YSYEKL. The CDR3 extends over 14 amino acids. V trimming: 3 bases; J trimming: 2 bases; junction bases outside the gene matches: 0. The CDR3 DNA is TGCGCCAGCAGCCAGGGACAGGGCAATCAGCCCCAGCATTTT. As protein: CASSQGQGNQPQHF.

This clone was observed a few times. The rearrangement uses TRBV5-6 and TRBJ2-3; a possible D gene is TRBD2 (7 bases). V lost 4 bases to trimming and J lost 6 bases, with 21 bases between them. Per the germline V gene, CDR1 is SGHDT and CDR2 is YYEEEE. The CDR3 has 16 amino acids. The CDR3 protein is CASSRGAGQGSDTQYF. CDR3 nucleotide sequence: TGTGCCAGCAGCCGGGGAGCGGGACAAGGATCGGATACGCAGTATTTT.

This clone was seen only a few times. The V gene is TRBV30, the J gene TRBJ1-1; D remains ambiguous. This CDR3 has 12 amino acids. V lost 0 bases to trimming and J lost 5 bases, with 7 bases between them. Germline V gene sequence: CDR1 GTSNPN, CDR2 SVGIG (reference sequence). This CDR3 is CAWSVAITEAFF. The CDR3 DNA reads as TGTGCCTGGAGTGTAGCGATAACTGAAGCTTTCTTT.

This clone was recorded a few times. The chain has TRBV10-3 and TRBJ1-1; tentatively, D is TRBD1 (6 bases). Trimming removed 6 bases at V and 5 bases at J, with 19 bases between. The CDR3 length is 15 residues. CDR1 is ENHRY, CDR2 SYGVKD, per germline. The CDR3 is CAIRGPGAGVTEAFF. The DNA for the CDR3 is TGTGCCATCAGGGGCCCGGGGGCAGGGGTGACTGAAGCTTTCTTT.

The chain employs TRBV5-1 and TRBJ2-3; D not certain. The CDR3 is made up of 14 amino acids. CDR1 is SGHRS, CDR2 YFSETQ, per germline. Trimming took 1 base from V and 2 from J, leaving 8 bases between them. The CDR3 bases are TGCGCCAGCAGCTTGTTCGGGTACACAGATACGCAGTATTTT. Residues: CASSLFGYTDTQYF.

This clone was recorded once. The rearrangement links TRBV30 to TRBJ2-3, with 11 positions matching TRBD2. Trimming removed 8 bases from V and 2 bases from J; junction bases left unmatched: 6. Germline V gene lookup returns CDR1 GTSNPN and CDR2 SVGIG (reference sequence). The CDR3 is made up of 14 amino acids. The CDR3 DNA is TGTGCCCGGCGACTAGCGGGAACCACAGATACGCAGTATTTT. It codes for CARRLAGTTDTQYF. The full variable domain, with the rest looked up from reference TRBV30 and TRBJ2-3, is SQTIHQWPATLVQPVGSPLSLECTVEGTSNPNLYWYRQAAGRGLQLLFYSVGIGQISSEVPQNLSASRPQDRQFILSSKKLLLSDSGFYLCARRLAGTTDTQYFGPGTRLTVL.